The 13 T cell receptor beta chains reported below all come from one sample, sequenced in a study of siplizumab effects on memory and regulatory T cells. Profiled with immunoSEQ multiplex PCR; TCRdb holds only in-frame clones, not every one. The table lists roughly 100,000 clones, roughly 92% of them singletons. Sequenced material: CD4+ T cells sorted from blood. Receptors originate from a human donor in good health.

Written as DNA, the CDR3 is TGTGCCAGTAGTATAGTGGGGGCGATGAACACTGAAGCTTTCTTT. Its translation is CASSIVGAMNTEAFF. The V gene is TRBV19, the J gene TRBJ1-1; TRBD1 might be the D (6 bases). The CDR3 consists of 15 residues. Germline CDR1 LNHDA, CDR2 SQIVND (reference sequence). V lost 1 base to trimming and J lost 0 bases, with 9 bases between them.

The CDR3 spells CASSLGGGGEQYF. The CDR3 DNA follows: TGTGCCAGCAGCTTAGGGGGGGGTGGGGAGCAGTACTTC. The chain couples TRBV7-2 to TRBJ2-7; 7 nucleotides align to TRBD2. The J segment lost 7 bases and the V segment lost 1 base, leaving 4 bases of the junction unmatched. Germline V CDR1 and CDR2: SGHTA, FQGNSA. CDR3 length: 13 amino acids.

As DNA, the CDR3 is TGTGCCAGCAGCTTTAAAGCGGGAAGCTACGAGCAGTACTTC. Amino acid sequence: CASSFKAGSYEQYF. The genes are TRBV7-2 and TRBJ2-7, with 7 bases aligning to TRBD2. This CDR3 contains 14 residues. The germline V gene has CDR1 SGHTA and CDR2 FQGNSA. J gave up 3 bases and V 3 bases, and 5 bases lay outside the gene matches. Full variable domain (remainder filled in from reference TRBV7-2 and TRBJ2-7): GAGVSQSPSNKVTEKGKDVELRCDPISGHTALYWYRQSLGQGLEFLIYFQGNSAPDKSGLPSDRFSAERTGGSVSTLTIQRTQQEDSAVYLCASSFKAGSYEQYFGPGTRLTVT.

This chain uses TRBV2 with TRBJ2-4; D ambiguous. The CDR3 spans 16 residues. Trimming took off 4 bases at V and 0 bases at J, with 13 bases between the two ends. Germline CDR1 and CDR2: SNHLY and FYNNEI. The CDR3 spells CASSARKTVAKNIQYF. The CDR3, as DNA: TGTGCCAGCAGTGCCCGGAAAACGGTAGCCAAAAACATTCAGTACTTC.

In its sample, this clone was seen once. The genes are TRBV14 and TRBJ2-5; possible D gene TRBD2, 6 bases. This CDR3 comprises 17 residues. V lost 3 bases, J lost 3 bases, and 20 bases lay in between. CDR1 and CDR2 from the germline V gene are SGHDN and FVKESK. CDR3 nucleotides: TGTGCCAGCAGCCAGTATGGAGGGAGCCTTCAGAAAGAGACCCAGTACTTC. Its translation is CASSQYGGSLQKETQYF.

The chain uses TRBV11-2 and TRBJ2-7, with 10 bases identical to TRBD2. In germline, CDR1 is SGHAT, CDR2 FQNNGV. The J segment lost 4 bases and the V segment lost 5 bases, leaving 8 bases of the junction unmatched. The CDR3 runs 15 residues. The CDR3 DNA is TGTGCCAGCAGCCAATCCCCGACTAGCGGGTACGAGCAGTACTTC. Residues: CASSQSPTSGYEQYF.

J is TRBJ1-4 and V is TRBV28; the match to TRBD1 covers 8 bases. Germline CDR1 reads MDHEN; CDR2 reads SYDVKM. The V and J ends lost 6 bases and 8 bases, in that order; junction bases with no gene match: 14. This CDR3 has 16 amino acids. CDR3 nucleotide sequence: TGTGCCAGCAGCGTCGGCGTTCAGACAGGGGCGGAAAAACTGTTTTTT. Amino acids: CASSVGVQTGAEKLFF.

This chain uses TRBV29-1 with TRBJ1-2; D ambiguous. The V gene's germline CDR1 is SQVTM and CDR2 ANQGSEA. The ends were cut back, 4 bases at V and 4 bases at J, with 19 bases in the middle. The CDR3 is 15 residues long. The CDR3 reads CSVASVQSILYGYTF. Here the CDR3 DNA reads TGCAGCGTTGCCTCCGTACAGTCCATCCTCTATGGCTACACCTTC.

V usage is TRBV6-5 and J usage is TRBJ2-1; maybe TRBD1 (5 bases). The V end was cut by 5 bases, the J end by 5 bases, with 16 bases between. CDR1 and CDR2 from the germline V gene are MNHEY and SVGAGI. The CDR3 has 15 amino acids. The CDR3 DNA sequence: TGTGCCAGCAGTAAAGACAGAGGTTTTGACAATGAGCAGTTCTTC. Amino acids: CASSKDRGFDNEQFF.

This sequence joins TRBV27 and TRBJ1-1; D not certain. Germline V gene lookup returns CDR1 MNHEY and CDR2 SMNVEV (reference sequence). V lost 6 bases and J 0 bases, leaving 8 bases between the germline ends. CDR3 size: 13 residues. For the CDR3, the DNA is TGTGCCAGCAGGACGGGAATGAACACTGAAGCTTTCTTT. Amino acid sequence: CASRTGMNTEAFF.

This chain links TRBV4-1 with TRBJ2-3, with D perhaps given as TRBD1 or TRBD2 (6 bases each). In germline, CDR1 is MGHRA, CDR2 YSYEKL. V lost 4 bases to trimming and J lost 4 bases, with 21 bases between them. The length of the CDR3 is 17 residues. The CDR3 nucleotides are TGCGCCAGCAGCCCTTCAAGGGGGGCAGGTTCGGCAGATACGCAGTATTTT. This encodes CASSPSRGAGSADTQYF.

V and J are TRBV7-9 and TRBJ1-1; TRBD1 aligns across 7 bases. The CDR3 consists of 14 residues. The V gene end was trimmed by 0 bases and the J gene end by 7 bases; junction bases not matched to a gene: 5. From germline, CDR1 is SEHNR and CDR2 FQNEAQ (reference sequence). The CDR3 sequence is CASSLAYRGFEAFF. The CDR3, as DNA: TGTGCCAGCAGCTTAGCATACAGGGGATTTGAAGCTTTCTTT.

The genes are TRBV6-1 and TRBJ1-1, with D tentatively TRBD1 (5 bases). CDR1 and CDR2 from the germline V gene are MNHNS and SASEGT. This CDR3 spans 15 amino acids. Trimming took off 5 bases at V and 3 bases at J, with 16 bases between the two ends. CDR3 loop: CASSPRTDRHTEAFF. The DNA for the CDR3 is TGTGCCAGCAGTCCCAGAACCGACAGACACACTGAAGCTTTCTTT.